This T cell receptor (beta chain) was sequenced during a study of blood T cell repertoires in COVID-19. Study summary: The cDNA or gDNA used as material had been derived from T cells, B-cell-depleted T cells, or PBMCs.

The protocol was immunoSEQ multiplex PCR, while the TCRdb copy is restricted to in-frame clones and leaves out a portion. Of approximately 200,000 clones in the sample, roughly four fifths were seen once. The TCR originated in a middle-aged man who had recovered from COVID-19. The sequenced sample consisted of PBMCs or T cells enriched from blood (not recorded which).

CDR3 nucleotides: TGTGCCTGGAGGGAAGCGGACAGGATGAACACTGAAGCTTTCTTT. Translated, it gives CAWREADRMNTEAFF. This chain uses TRBV30 with TRBJ1-1, with 7 nucleotides matching TRBD1. The CDR3 totals 15 residues. Unmatched junction bases numbered 7, after V lost 3 bases and J lost 0 bases. CDR1 and CDR2 (germline): GTSNPN, SVGIG (reference sequence).